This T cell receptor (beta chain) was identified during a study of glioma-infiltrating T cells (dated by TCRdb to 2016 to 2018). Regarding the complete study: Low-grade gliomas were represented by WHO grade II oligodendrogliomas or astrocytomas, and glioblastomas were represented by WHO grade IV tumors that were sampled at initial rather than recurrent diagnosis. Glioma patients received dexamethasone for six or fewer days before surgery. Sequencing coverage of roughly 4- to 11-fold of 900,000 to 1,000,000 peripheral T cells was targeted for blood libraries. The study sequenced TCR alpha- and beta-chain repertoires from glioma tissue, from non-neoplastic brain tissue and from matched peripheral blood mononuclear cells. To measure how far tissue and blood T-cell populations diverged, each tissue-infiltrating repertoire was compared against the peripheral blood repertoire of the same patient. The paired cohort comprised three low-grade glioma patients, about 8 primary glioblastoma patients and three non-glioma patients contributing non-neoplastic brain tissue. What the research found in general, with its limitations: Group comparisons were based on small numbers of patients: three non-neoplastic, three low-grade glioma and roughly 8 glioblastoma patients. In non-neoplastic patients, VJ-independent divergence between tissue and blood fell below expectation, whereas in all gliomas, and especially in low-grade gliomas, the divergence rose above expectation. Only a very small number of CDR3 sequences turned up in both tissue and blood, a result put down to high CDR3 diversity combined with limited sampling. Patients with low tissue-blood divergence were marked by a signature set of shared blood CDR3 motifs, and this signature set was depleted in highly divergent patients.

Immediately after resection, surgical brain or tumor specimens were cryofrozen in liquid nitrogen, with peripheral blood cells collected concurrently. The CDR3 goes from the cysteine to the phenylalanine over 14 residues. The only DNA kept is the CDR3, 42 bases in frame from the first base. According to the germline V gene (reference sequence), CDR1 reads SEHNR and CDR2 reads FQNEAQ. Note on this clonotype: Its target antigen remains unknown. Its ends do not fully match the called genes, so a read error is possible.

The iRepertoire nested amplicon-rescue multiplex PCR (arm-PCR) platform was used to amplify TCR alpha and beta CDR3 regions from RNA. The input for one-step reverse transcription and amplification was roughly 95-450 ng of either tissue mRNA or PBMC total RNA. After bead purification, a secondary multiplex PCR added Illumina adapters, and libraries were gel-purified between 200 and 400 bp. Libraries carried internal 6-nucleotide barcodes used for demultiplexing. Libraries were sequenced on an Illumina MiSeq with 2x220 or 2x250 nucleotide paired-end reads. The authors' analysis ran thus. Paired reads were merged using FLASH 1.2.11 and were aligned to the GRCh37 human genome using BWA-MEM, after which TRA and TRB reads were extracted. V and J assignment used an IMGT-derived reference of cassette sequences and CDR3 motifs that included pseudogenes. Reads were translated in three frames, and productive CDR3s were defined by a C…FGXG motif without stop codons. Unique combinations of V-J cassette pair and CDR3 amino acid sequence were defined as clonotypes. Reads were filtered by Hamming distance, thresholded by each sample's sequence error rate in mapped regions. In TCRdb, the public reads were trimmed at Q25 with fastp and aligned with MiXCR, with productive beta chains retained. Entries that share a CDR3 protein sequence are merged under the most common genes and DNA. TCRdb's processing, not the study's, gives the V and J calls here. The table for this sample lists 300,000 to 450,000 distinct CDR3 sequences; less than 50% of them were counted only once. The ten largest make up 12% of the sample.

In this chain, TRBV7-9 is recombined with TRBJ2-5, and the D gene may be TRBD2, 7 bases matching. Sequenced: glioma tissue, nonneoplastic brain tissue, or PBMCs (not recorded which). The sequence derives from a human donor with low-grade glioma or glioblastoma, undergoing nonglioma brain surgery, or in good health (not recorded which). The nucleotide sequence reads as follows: TGTGCCAGCAGCCGGGGGGCAGGGCAAGGGACCCAGTACTTC. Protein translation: CASSRGAGQGTQYF.